The 20 T cell receptor beta chains listed next were all sequenced from one sample in a study of blood T cell repertoires in COVID-19. The table came from immunoSEQ multiplex PCR; TCRdb's copy has only in-frame clones and leaves some out. The sample comprises 200,000 to 250,000 clones, 88% of which are singletons, and about 1.3% rests with the top ten. Sequencing used peripheral blood. The origin of the receptors is a man at least 80 years old with acute or convalescent COVID-19.

The chain has TRBV7-9 and TRBJ2-7; D might be TRBD1 (6 bases). V was shortened by 4 bases and J by 11 bases, with 21 bases between the two germline ends. Germline loops: CDR1 SEHNR, CDR2 FQNEAQ (reference sequence). The CDR3 length is 14 residues. CDR3 protein: CASSSNRGRDTKYF. The CDR3 nucleotides are TGTGCCAGCAGCTCCAACCGGGGCCGGGACACTAAGTACTTC. Using reference TRBV7-9 and TRBJ2-7 for the parts outside the CDR3, the full variable domain is DTGVSQNPRHKITKRGQNVTFRCDPISEHNRLYWYRQTLGQGPEFLTYFQNEAQLEKSRLLSDRFSAERPKGSFSTLEIQRTEQGDSAMYLCASSSNRGRDTKYFGPGTRLTVT.

The rearrangement links TRBV4-1 to TRBJ1-2; TRBD1 might be the D (5 bases). The CDR3 spans 15 residues. Germline lookup yields CDR1 MGHRA and CDR2 YSYEKL. V lost 2 bases, J lost 3 bases, and 13 bases lay in between. The CDR3 protein is CASSQPAGGDYGYTF. The CDR3 region has the DNA TGCGCCAGCAGCCAACCCGCCGGGGGGGACTATGGCTACACCTTC.

The DNA for the CDR3 is TGTGCCAGCCTCGCCGGGACAGGGGCTCCTGGGGCCAACGTCCTGACTTTC. Encoded protein: CASLAGTGAPGANVLTF. V is TRBV11-2 and J is TRBJ2-6, with 10 positions matching TRBD1. Germline CDR1 is SGHAT and CDR2 is FQNNGV. Germline trimming cut 8 bases from V and 2 bases from J; bases unmatched to any gene: 9. This CDR3 region has 17 residues.

The genes are TRBV5-4 and TRBJ2-7; 12 bases line up with TRBD2. J was trimmed by 4 bases and V by 0 bases; bases with no gene match: 5. Per the germline V gene, CDR1 is SGHNT and CDR2 is YYREEE (reference sequence). This CDR3 has 16 residues. DNA for the CDR3: TGTGCCAGCAGCTTGGGGACTAGCGGGGTAATATACGAGCAGTACTTC. This translates into CASSLGTSGVIYEQYF.

The chain links TRBV4-3 to TRBJ2-7; a possible D gene is TRBD1 (6 bases). V lost 1 base and J 6 bases, leaving 13 bases between the germline ends. CDR3 length: 14 residues. CDR1 and CDR2 (germline): LGHNA, YSLEER. The CDR3 is CASSQGRGSSEQYF. The CDR3 coding sequence is TGCGCCAGCAGCCAAGGCAGGGGTTCTTCCGAGCAGTACTTC.

This clone was detected only once. The chain uses TRBV3-1 (or the pseudogene TRBV3-2) and TRBJ2-7; TRBD2 is a possible D gene (5 bases). The CDR3 has 15 amino acids. Looked up from germline, CDR1 is LGHDT and CDR2 is YNNKEL (reference sequence). Trimming removed 2 bases from V and 1 base from J, with 12 bases in between. This CDR3 reads CASSQSGGLSYEQYF. The CDR3 DNA reads as TGTGCCAGCAGCCAATCTGGCGGGTTATCCTACGAGCAGTACTTC.

Only a few counts were recorded for this clone. The chain is built from TRBV28 and TRBJ2-1; a possible D gene is TRBD2 (6 bases). The CDR3 is made up of 16 amino acids. V was pared by 5 bases and J by 2 bases, with 16 bases between. CDR1 is MDHEN, CDR2 SYDVKM, per germline. The CDR3 loop reads CASSTVAGPPYNEQFF. CDR3 coding DNA: TGTGCCAGCAGTACAGTGGCGGGACCCCCCTACAATGAGCAGTTCTTC. The complete variable domain, with remaining parts taken from reference TRBV28 and TRBJ2-1, reads DVKVTQSSRYLVKRTGEKVFLECVQDMDHENMFWYRQDPGLGLRLIYFSYDVKMKEKGDIPEGYSVSREKKERFSLILESASTNQTSMYLCASSTVAGPPYNEQFFGPGTRLTVL.

V gene TRBV5-1 combines with J gene TRBJ1-2, with D possibly TRBD1 on 6 matching bases. Trimming took off 4 bases at V and 2 bases at J, with 6 bases between the two ends. Germline CDR1 is SGHRS and CDR2 is YFSETQ. This CDR3 comprises 12 residues. Here the CDR3 reads CASSTGNYGYTF. The CDR3 bases are TGCGCCAGCAGCACAGGGAACTATGGCTACACCTTC.

This clone was counted a single time. This chain links TRBV6-5 with TRBJ2-5; D gene ambiguous. Germline V gene data show CDR1 as MNHEY and CDR2 as SVGAGI. The CDR3 extends over 15 amino acids. Trimming shortened V by 7 bases and J by 1 base, and 16 bases separated the two germline ends. For the CDR3, the DNA is TGTGCCAGCACCCCTGTGGGCCTGATCCAAGAGACCCAGTACTTC. This encodes CASTPVGLIQETQYF.

The V call is TRBV10-3, the J call TRBJ1-2; D not certain. The length of the CDR3 is 14 residues. The V and J ends lost 2 bases and 4 bases respectively, with 11 bases between them. Per the germline V gene, CDR1 is ENHRY and CDR2 is SYGVKD. Here the CDR3 DNA reads TGTGCCATCAGTGAGCCCCCAAGCGGCTATGGCTACACCTTC. Translation: CAISEPPSGYGYTF.

The chain is built from TRBV4-1 and TRBJ1-2, with 7 bases that match TRBD1. Germline V gives CDR1 MGHRA, CDR2 YSYEKL. The CDR3 runs to 15 residues. V lost 4 bases and J lost 4; bases outside the gene matches: 9. The DNA of the CDR3 is TGCGCCAGCAGCCCCGGGACAGCTACTCCCTATGGCTACACCTTC. Translating it yields CASSPGTATPYGYTF.

The rearrangement links TRBV19 to TRBJ2-5; perhaps TRBD2 as D (5 bases). This CDR3 has 12 residues. Germline loops: CDR1 LNHDA, CDR2 SQIVND (reference sequence). V was pared by 4 bases and J by 5 bases, with 8 bases between. Here the CDR3 reads CASSNPGETQYF. The CDR3 DNA is TGTGCCAGTAGTAACCCGGGGGAGACCCAGTACTTC.

This clone was observed a handful of times. The chain links TRBV7-2 to TRBJ2-1; possible D gene TRBD1, 6 bases. V was pared by 4 bases and J by 10 bases, with 23 bases between. This CDR3 region has 16 residues. CDR1 SGHTA and CDR2 FQGNSA come from the germline V gene. This chain's CDR3 is CASSSRTGWRENEQFF. The CDR3, as DNA: TGTGCCAGCAGCTCTAGAACAGGGTGGCGCGAAAACGAGCAGTTCTTC.

The chain combines TRBV2 with TRBJ2-1, with a tentative D call TRBD1 (6 bases). Germline CDR1 is SNHLY and CDR2 is FYNNEI. The CDR3 runs 14 residues. With 6 bases removed from V and 1 base from J, the gap between germline ends came to 10 bases. The CDR3 DNA follows: TGTGCCAGCAGCTTGACAGGATCCTACAATGAGCAGTTCTTC. Translated: CASSLTGSYNEQFF.

Comments on this clone: The same CDR3 arises from other DNA sequences in this sample as well. V is TRBV19 and J is TRBJ1-3; D not resolved. This CDR3 has 12 amino acids. V was pared by 5 bases and J by 4 bases, with 6 bases between. In germline, CDR1 is LNHDA, CDR2 SQIVND (reference sequence). CDR3 nucleotides: TGTGCCAGTAGTCGAAGCGGAAACACCATATATTTT. As protein: CASSRSGNTIYF.

The CDR3 DNA sequence: TGTGCCAGCAGTTTGATCTCACAGGGTGTTGAAGCTTTCTTT. This gives the protein CASSLISQGVEAFF. This chain connects TRBV28 to TRBJ1-1, with a tentative D call TRBD1 (6 bases). The V end was cut by 3 bases, the J end by 7 bases, with 15 bases between. This CDR3 is 14 amino acids long. Per the germline V gene, CDR1 is MDHEN and CDR2 is SYDVKM.

V usage is TRBV11-2 and J usage is TRBJ2-5; 13 nucleotides agree with TRBD2. The CDR3 length is 17 residues. Germline V lookup: CDR1 SGHAT, CDR2 FQNNGV. V shed 0 bases and J 6 bases; nucleotides not matched to a gene: 7. Here the CDR3 reads CASSLDTSGGAIKTQYF. The CDR3 nucleotides are TGTGCCAGCAGCTTAGATACTAGCGGGGGGGCCATAAAGACCCAGTACTTC.

The chain uses TRBV6-5 and TRBJ1-2; tentative D call: TRBD1 (6 bases). Trimming stripped 0 bases from V and 4 bases from J, with 12 bases between. The germline V gene has CDR1 MNHEY and CDR2 SVGAGI. The CDR3 is made up of 15 amino acids. In nucleotides, the CDR3 is TGTGCCAGCAGTTACTCGGGACAAAATGGCTATGGCTACACCTTC. Translating it yields CASSYSGQNGYGYTF.

The chain links TRBV7-9 to TRBJ2-7; D gene uncertain. The germline CDR1 and CDR2 sequences are SEHNR and FQNEAQ (reference sequence). This CDR3 comprises 12 residues. With 1 base removed from V and 5 bases from J, the gap between germline ends came to 6 bases. DNA of the CDR3: TGTGCCAGCAGCTTAGAAGCCGACGAGCAGTACTTC. Translating gives CASSLEADEQYF.

This clone came up a few times. V is TRBV29-1 and J is TRBJ2-2, with 9 bases fitting TRBD2. The CDR3 extends over 16 amino acids. Germline CDR1 reads SQVTM; CDR2 reads ANQGSEA. The trim removed 7 bases at V and 0 bases at J, leaving 9 bases unmatched. The DNA for the CDR3 is TGCAGCGCCCCGCGGGAGGGCCATACGAACACCGGGGAGCTGTTTTTT. Encoded protein: CSAPREGHTNTGELFF.